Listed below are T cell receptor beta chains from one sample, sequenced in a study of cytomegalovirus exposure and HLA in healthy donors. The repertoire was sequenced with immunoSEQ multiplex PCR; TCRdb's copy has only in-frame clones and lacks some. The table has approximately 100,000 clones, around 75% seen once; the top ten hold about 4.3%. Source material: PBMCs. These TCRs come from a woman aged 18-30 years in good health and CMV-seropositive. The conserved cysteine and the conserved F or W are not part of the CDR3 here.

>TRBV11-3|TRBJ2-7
ASSLGPLGEQY
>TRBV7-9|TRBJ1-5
ASGRGGQPQH
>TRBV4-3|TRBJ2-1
ASSQEGRPYNEQF
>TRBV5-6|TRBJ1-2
ASRLAPAGANYGYT
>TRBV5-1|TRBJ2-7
ARARLFYEQY
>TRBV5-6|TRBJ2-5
ASSSYTGTGLIETQY
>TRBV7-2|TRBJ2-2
ASSLGQGRTGELF
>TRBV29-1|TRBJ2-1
SSRTSGDNEQF
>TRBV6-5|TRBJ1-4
ASSPDRGRKLF
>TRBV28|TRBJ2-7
ASTGGYSYGQY
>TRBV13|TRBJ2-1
ASSLTGQGSYNEQF
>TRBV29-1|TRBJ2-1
SVEDLNRYSYNEQF
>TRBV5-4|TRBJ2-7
ASSLLGDSASEQY
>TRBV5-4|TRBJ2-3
ASNLAGGTDTQY
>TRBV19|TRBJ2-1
ASRELAGVGNEQF
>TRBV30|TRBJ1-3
AWSYRELVSGNTIY
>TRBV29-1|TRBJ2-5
SVARTGQETQY
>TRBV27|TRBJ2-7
ASSLRAGVLNEQY
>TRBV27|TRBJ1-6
ASLPGSSYNSPLH
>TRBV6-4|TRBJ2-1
ASSDSPEAPGNEQF
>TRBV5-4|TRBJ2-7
ASSPRTATYEQY
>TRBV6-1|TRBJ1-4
ASSLTSGDNEKLF
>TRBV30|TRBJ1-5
AGSLDRNQPQH